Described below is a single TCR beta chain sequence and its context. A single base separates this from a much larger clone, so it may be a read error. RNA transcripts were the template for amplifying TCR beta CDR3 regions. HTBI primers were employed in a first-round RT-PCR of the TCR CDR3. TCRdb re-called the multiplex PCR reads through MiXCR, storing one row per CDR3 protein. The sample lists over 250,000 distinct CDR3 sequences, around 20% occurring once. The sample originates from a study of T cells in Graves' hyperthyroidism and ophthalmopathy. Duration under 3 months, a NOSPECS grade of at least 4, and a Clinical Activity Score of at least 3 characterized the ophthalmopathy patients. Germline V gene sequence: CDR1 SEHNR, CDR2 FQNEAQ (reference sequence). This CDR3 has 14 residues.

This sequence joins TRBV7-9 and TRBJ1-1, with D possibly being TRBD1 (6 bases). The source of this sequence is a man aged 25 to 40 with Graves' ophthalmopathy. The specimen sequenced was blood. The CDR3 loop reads CAGSGGGGWTEAFF. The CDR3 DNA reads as TGTGCCGGCAGCGGTGGAGGGGGATGGACTGAAGCTTTCTTT.